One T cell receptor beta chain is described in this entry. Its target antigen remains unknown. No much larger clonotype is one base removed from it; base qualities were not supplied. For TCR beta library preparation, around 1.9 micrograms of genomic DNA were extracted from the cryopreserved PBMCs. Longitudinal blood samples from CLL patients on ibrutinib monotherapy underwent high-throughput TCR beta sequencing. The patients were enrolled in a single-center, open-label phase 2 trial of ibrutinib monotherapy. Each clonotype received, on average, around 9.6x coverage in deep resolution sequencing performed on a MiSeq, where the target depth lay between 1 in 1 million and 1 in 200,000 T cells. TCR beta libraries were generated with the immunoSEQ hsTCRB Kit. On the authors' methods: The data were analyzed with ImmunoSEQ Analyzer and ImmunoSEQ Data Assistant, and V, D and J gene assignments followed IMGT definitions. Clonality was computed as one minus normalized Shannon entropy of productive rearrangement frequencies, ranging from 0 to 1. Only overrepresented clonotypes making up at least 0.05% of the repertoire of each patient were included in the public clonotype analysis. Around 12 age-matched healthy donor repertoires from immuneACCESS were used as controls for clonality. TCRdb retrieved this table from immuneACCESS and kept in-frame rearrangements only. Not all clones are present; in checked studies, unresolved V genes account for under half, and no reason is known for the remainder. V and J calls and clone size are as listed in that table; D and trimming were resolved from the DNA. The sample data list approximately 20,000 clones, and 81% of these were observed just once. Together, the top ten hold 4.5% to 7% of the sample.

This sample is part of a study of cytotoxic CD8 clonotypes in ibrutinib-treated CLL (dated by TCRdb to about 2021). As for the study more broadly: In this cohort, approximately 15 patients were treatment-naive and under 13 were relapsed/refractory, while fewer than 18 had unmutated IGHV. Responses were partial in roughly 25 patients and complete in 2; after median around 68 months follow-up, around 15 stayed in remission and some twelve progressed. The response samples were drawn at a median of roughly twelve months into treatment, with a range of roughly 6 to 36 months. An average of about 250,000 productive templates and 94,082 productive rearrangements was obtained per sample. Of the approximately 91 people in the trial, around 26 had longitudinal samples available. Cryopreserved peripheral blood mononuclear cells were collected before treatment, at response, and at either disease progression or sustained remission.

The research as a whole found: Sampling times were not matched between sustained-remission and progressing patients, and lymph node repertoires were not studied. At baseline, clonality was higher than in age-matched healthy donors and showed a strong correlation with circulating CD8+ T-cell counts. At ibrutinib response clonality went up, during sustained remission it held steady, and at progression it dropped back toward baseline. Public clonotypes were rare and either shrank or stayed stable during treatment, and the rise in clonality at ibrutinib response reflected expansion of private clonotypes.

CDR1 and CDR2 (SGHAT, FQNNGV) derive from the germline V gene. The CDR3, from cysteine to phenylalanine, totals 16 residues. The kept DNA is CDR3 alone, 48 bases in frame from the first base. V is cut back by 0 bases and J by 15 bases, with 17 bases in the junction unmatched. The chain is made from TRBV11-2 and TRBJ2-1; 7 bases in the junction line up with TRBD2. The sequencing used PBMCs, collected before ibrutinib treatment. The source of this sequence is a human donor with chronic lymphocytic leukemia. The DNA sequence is TGTGCCAGCAGCTTAGATTTCCCGGGAGGTTACGCTTTGGCGTTCTTC. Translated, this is CASSLDFPGGYALAFF. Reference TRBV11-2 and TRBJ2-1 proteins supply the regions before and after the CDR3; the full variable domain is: EAGVAQSPRYKIIEKRQSVAFWCNPISGHATLYWYQQILGQGPKLLIQFQNNGVVDDSQLPKDRFSAERLKGVDSTLKIQPAKLEDSAVYLCASSLDFPGGYALAFFGPGTRLTVL.